By share, the clone carrying this T cell receptor (beta chain) counts as medium-sized. Its specificity is unknown. These data originate in a study of cytomegalovirus exposure and HLA in healthy donors. Notes on the study in general: Productive rates of about 87% or about 30% were seen for most TCR beta V segments in an earlier analysis. A later analysis found TCR association rates differed by HLA locus, highest for DRB1 and lowest for HLA-C.

The length of the CDR3 is 14 residues. The V end lost 7 bases, the J end lost 4 bases, and 14 bases lay between the germline ends. Germline V lookup: CDR1 LNHDA, CDR2 SQIVND (reference sequence). The PCR was carried out with 60 Vbeta primers and 13 Jbeta primers. Clones were read by immunoSEQ multiplex PCR, and TCRdb kept only the in-frame ones, dropping some. The data hold roughly 130,000 clones, with roughly 68% observed a single time. The sequence came from a woman aged 45-60 years in good health and CMV-seropositive. Input material: PBMCs. The J gene is TRBJ1-3, the V gene TRBV19; tentatively, D is TRBD1 (6 bases). In nucleotides, the CDR3 is TGTGCCAGTAAGGAAGGGGGGGACGGAAACACCATATATTTT. Its protein is CASKEGGDGNTIYF.